The sample holds one count of the clone carrying this TCR beta chain. The sample originates from a study of identical twins. TCRdb re-analysed the 5' RACE reads in MiXCR, keeping a single row per CDR3 protein. The top ten hold roughly 13% of the sample, which has fewer than 900,000 distinct CDR3 sequences, over 15% seen once. This CDR3 has 17 residues. J gave up 4 bases and V 6 bases, and 13 bases lay outside the gene matches. CDR1 is SGHRS, CDR2 YFSETQ, per germline. These same data were also listed under a study on T cells expressing NK-cell markers. That paper states: Eight donors were sequenced, of whom seven were HCMV-seropositive, while the remaining one was HCMV-seronegative. The CD3+CD56-NKG2C+ fraction of a few donors was also led by these clonotypes.

The sequence was collected from a young woman in good health. The sample taken for sequencing was PBMCs. The chain employs TRBV5-1 and TRBJ1-1, with 12 bases matching TRBD1. The CDR3 loop reads CASNPAGTGGKGTEAFF. The CDR3 nucleotides read TGCGCCAGCAACCCTGCAGGGACAGGGGGCAAGGGCACTGAAGCTTTCTTT.